Presented here are 29 T cell receptor beta chains from one specimen sequenced in a study of blood T cell repertoires in COVID-19. Produced via immunoSEQ multiplex PCR; TCRdb's table is partial and in-frame only. The sample carries 250,000 or so clones, just over 85% recorded once. The sequencing input was PBMCs or T cells enriched from blood (not recorded which). The receptors stem from a man aged 35 to 55 who had recovered from COVID-19.

CDR3 residues: CASSVEGTGVEKLFF. The CDR3 nucleotides are TGTGCCAGCAGCGTAGAGGGGACAGGGGTGGAAAAACTGTTTTTT. The chain couples TRBV9 to TRBJ1-4; 10 bases map to TRBD1. After removal of 0 bases from V and 8 bases from J, the junction contained 4 bases not matched to a gene. Germline values: CDR1 SGDLS, CDR2 YYNGEE. This CDR3 has 15 residues.

The chain employs TRBV11-2 and TRBJ2-3, with D unclear. Germline-derived CDR1 and CDR2 are SGHAT and FQNNGV. The V and J ends lost 0 bases and 7 bases respectively, with 14 bases between them. The length of the CDR3 is 15 residues. The DNA for the CDR3 is TGTGCCAGCAGCTTAGAGGCACCCGAAACCCATACGCAGTATTTT. Its protein is CASSLEAPETHTQYF.

The chain uses TRBV3-1 (or the pseudogene TRBV3-2) and TRBJ1-1; D is ambiguous. CDR1 LGHDT and CDR2 YNNKEL come from the germline V gene (reference sequence). This CDR3 comprises 14 residues. Between the trimmed V and J ends, which lost 1 base and 2 bases, there was a span of 8 bases. The CDR3 loop reads CASSQVQTNTEAFF. CDR3 sequence (DNA): TGTGCCAGCAGCCAAGTCCAAACAAACACTGAAGCTTTCTTT.

The chain recombines TRBV29-1 with TRBJ2-1, with D perhaps matching TRBD2 (6 bases). V was cut by 6 bases and J by 5 bases, with 14 bases left in between. The CDR3 totals 13 residues. Germline values: CDR1 SQVTM, CDR2 ANQGSEA. CDR3 sequence reads: CSVEKGRHNEQFF. In DNA form, the CDR3 reads TGCAGCGTGGAGAAGGGGAGGCACAATGAGCAGTTCTTC.

This chain joins TRBV19 and TRBJ1-1; perhaps TRBD1 as D (6 bases). Deletions cut 6 bases from V and 1 base from J, with 9 bases between. The CDR3 length is 13 residues. Germline CDR1 is LNHDA and CDR2 is SQIVND (reference sequence). The CDR3, as DNA: TGTGCCAGTAGATGGGGACAGAACACTGAAGCTTTCTTT. Protein sequence: CASRWGQNTEAFF.

The chain employs TRBV6-6 and TRBJ1-1; no clear D gene. V was pared by 6 bases and J by 4 bases, with 12 bases between. The CDR3 is made up of 13 amino acids. Germline values: CDR1 MNHNY, CDR2 SVGAGI (reference sequence). The chain's CDR3 is CASRNGVITEAFF. In DNA, the CDR3 is TGTGCCAGCAGAAACGGGGTCATCACTGAAGCTTTCTTT.

The chain is built from TRBV5-1 and TRBJ2-4; 13 nucleotides align to TRBD2. CDR1 and CDR2 from the germline V gene are SGHRS and YFSETQ. The ends lost 4 bases at V and 7 bases at J; junction bases unmatched: 2. The CDR3 runs 14 residues. CDR3 residues: CASSTGLAGNIQYF. Written as DNA, the CDR3 is TGCGCCAGCAGCACGGGACTAGCGGGGAACATTCAGTACTTC.

The chain recombines TRBV3-1 (or the pseudogene TRBV3-2) with TRBJ2-3, with no clear D. The CDR3 is 13 amino acids. Per germline, CDR1 LGHDT and CDR2 YNNKEL (reference sequence). Deletions cut 4 bases from V and 8 bases from J, with 13 bases between. The CDR3 DNA follows: TGTGCCAGCAGCCGTATGGCGGAGTTTACGCAGTATTTT. The encoded protein is CASSRMAEFTQYF.

The V gene is TRBV20-1, the J gene TRBJ2-1; D call uncertain. The V end lost 3 bases, the J end lost 1 base, and 10 bases lay between the germline ends. The CDR3 sequence is 14 residues long. The germline V gene has CDR1 DFQATT and CDR2 SNEGSKA (reference sequence). The CDR3 spells CSASNRLSYNEQFF. Written as DNA, the CDR3 is TGCAGTGCTAGTAACCGGTTATCCTACAATGAGCAGTTCTTC.

The chain combines TRBV7-6 with TRBJ2-1, with D perhaps TRBD1 (6 bases). V gave up 5 bases and J gave up 10 bases, with 15 bases separating them. The CDR3 totals 13 residues. Germline assignment: CDR1 SGHVS and CDR2 FNYEAQ. The CDR3 loop reads CASSVSQGKEQFF. The DNA for the CDR3 is TGTGCCAGCAGCGTATCACAGGGAAAGGAGCAGTTCTTC.

This chain joins TRBV27 and TRBJ1-5; weak D call: TRBD1 (6 bases). The germline gives CDR1 MNHEY, CDR2 SMNVEV (reference sequence). The CDR3 extends over 18 amino acids. Trimming shortened V by 5 bases and J by 1 base, and 21 bases separated the two germline ends. The CDR3 spells CASSTLTGIRTSNQPQHF. The CDR3 DNA follows: TGTGCCAGCAGTACGCTAACAGGGATCCGTACCAGCAATCAGCCCCAGCATTTT.

This sequence joins TRBV19 and TRBJ1-5; D perhaps matches TRBD1 (5 bases). Trimming stripped 3 bases from V and 9 bases from J, with 12 bases between. Germline loops: CDR1 LNHDA, CDR2 SQIVND (reference sequence). This CDR3 region has 13 residues. This CDR3 reads CASSIFRDRPQHF. The DNA for the CDR3 is TGTGCCAGTAGTATTTTCAGGGATCGGCCCCAGCATTTT.

J is TRBJ2-3 and V is TRBV2, with 11 bases aligning to TRBD2. The CDR3 has 17 amino acids. Germline trimming cut 6 bases from V and 5 bases from J; bases unmatched to any gene: 13. CDR1 is SNHLY and CDR2 is FYNNEI in the germline V gene. CDR3 in DNA: TGTGCCAGCAGGGGGACTCTAGCGGGAGGTACGCAAGATACGCAGTATTTT. Amino acids: CASRGTLAGGTQDTQYF. The entire variable domain, with the rest obtained from reference TRBV2 and TRBJ2-3, is as follows: EPEVTQTPSHQVTQMGQEVILRCVPISNHLYFYWYRQILGQKVEFLVSFYNNEISEKSEIFDDQFSVERPDGSNFTLKIRSTKLEDSAMYFCASRGTLAGGTQDTQYFGPGTRLTVL.

The gene calls are TRBV27 and TRBJ2-4; 8 nucleotides line up with TRBD2. Germline V CDR1 and CDR2: MNHEY, SMNVEV (reference sequence). V was clipped by 7 bases and J by 1 base; unmatched bases: 12. This CDR3 has 17 residues. As DNA, the CDR3 is TGTGCCAGCAAGCCGGGACTAGGGGCACACGCCAAAAACATTCAGTACTTC. Encoded protein: CASKPGLGAHAKNIQYF.

The chain couples TRBV9 to TRBJ2-7; TRBD1 aligns across 7 bases. Germline V gene data show CDR1 as SGDLS and CDR2 as YYNGEE. V trimming: 0 bases; J trimming: 1 base; junction bases outside the gene matches: 4. The CDR3 length is 15 residues. As DNA, the CDR3 is TGTGCCAGCAGCGTAGAAGGGGGCTGGTCCTACGAGCAGTACTTC. This codes for CASSVEGGWSYEQYF.

This clone was counted once. The chain is built from TRBV11-2 and TRBJ2-5, with 9 bases identical to TRBD1. Germline loops: CDR1 SGHAT, CDR2 FQNNGV. CDR3 length: 15 residues. V lost 5 bases, J lost 7 bases, and 11 bases stayed unmatched. The CDR3 bases are TGTGCCAGCAGCACCCGTGGGGGACAGGGATTGACCCAGTACTTC. This codes for CASSTRGGQGLTQYF.

J is TRBJ1-1 and V is TRBV9; D unclear. The CDR3 runs 15 residues. The germline V and J ends were trimmed by 4 bases and 0 bases, with 13 bases remaining between them. Germline-derived CDR1 and CDR2 are SGDLS and YYNGEE. The CDR3 here is CASSPGPGLNTEAFF. In nucleotides, the CDR3 is TGTGCCAGCAGCCCTGGGCCAGGCTTGAACACTGAAGCTTTCTTT.

This clone was seen only a few times. V usage is TRBV7-8 and J usage is TRBJ2-3; D is perhaps TRBD2 (5 bases). Trimming removed 5 bases at V and 3 bases at J, with 15 bases between. From germline, CDR1 is SGHVS and CDR2 FQNEAQ. This CDR3 is 15 amino acids long. The CDR3 DNA reads TGTGCCAGCAGCCCAACCTGGACGGGAACAGATACGCAGTATTTT. The encoded protein is CASSPTWTGTDTQYF.

A single count supports this clone. The chain combines TRBV10-3 with TRBJ1-6; 7 bases align to TRBD1. The CDR3 is made up of 14 amino acids. J was trimmed by 6 bases and V by 10 bases; bases with no gene match: 9. CDR1 is ENHRY, CDR2 SYGVKD, per germline. The CDR3 region is CATETGPGNSPLHF. The DNA of the CDR3 is TGTGCCACCGAGACAGGGCCGGGTAATTCACCCCTCCACTTT.

The chain joins TRBV28 to TRBJ1-5, with 9 bases that match TRBD1. V was pared by 4 bases and J by 5 bases, with 6 bases of the junction left unmatched. CDR3 size: 15 residues. Germline CDR1 and CDR2: MDHEN and SYDVKM. The chain's CDR3 is CASSSDRGVDQPQHF. The CDR3 coding sequence is TGTGCCAGCAGTTCCGACAGGGGGGTCGATCAGCCCCAGCATTTT.

The V and J genes are TRBV2 and TRBJ2-5, with D unclear. Trimming shortened V by 5 bases and J by 3 bases, and 7 bases separated the two germline ends. Germline CDR1 and CDR2: SNHLY and FYNNEI. The CDR3 runs 12 residues. CDR3 DNA: TGTGCCAGCAGTCGACGGGAAGAGACCCAGTACTTC. Its translation is CASSRREETQYF.

V and J are TRBV6-5 and TRBJ2-7; 8 nucleotides agree with TRBD2. Trimming removed 6 bases from V and 3 bases from J; junction bases left unmatched: 10. The CDR3 runs to 15 residues. Germline CDR1 is MNHEY and CDR2 is SVGAGI. This CDR3 reads CASSPGLGALYEQYF. The CDR3 DNA is TGTGCCAGCAGCCCGGGACTAGGGGCTCTCTACGAGCAGTACTTC.

This clone was recorded once. This rearrangement joins TRBV4-3 to TRBJ1-1; D is unresolved. Germline values: CDR1 LGHNA, CDR2 YSLEER. The CDR3 spans 14 residues. With 0 bases removed from V and 0 bases from J, the gap between germline ends came to 5 bases. The CDR3 DNA sequence: TGCGCCAGCAGCCAAGACCTAATGAACACTGAAGCTTTCTTT. Translation: CASSQDLMNTEAFF.

The chain is built from TRBV2 and TRBJ2-3; a possible D gene is TRBD2 (6 bases). In germline, CDR1 is SNHLY, CDR2 FYNNEI. This CDR3 comprises 14 residues. Trimming took 7 bases from V and 0 from J, leaving 11 bases between them. The CDR3 sequence: CASTLAASTDTQYF. For the CDR3, the DNA is TGTGCCAGCACTTTAGCGGCTAGCACAGATACGCAGTATTTT.

V is TRBV5-1 and J is TRBJ2-5, with D unclear. CDR1 is SGHRS and CDR2 is YFSETQ in the germline V gene. V was cut by 3 bases and J by 5 bases, with 14 bases left in between. The length of the CDR3 is 14 residues. CDR3 coding DNA: TGCGCCAGCAGCTCTAGATCCGTCGGGGAGACCCAGTACTTC. Its protein is CASSSRSVGETQYF.

This rearrangement joins TRBV5-1 to TRBJ2-3, with 14 bases matching TRBD2. V lost 3 bases to trimming and J lost 4 bases; unmatched junction nucleotides: 7. The CDR3 totals 17 residues. CDR1 is SGHRS and CDR2 is YFSETQ in the germline V gene. For the CDR3, the DNA is TGCGCCAGCAGCTCTGGACTAGCGGGGGGAGGGGCAGATACGCAGTATTTT. Its translation: CASSSGLAGGGADTQYF.

The V gene is TRBV3-1 (or the pseudogene TRBV3-2), the J gene TRBJ2-1; D gene unclear. From germline, CDR1 is LGHDT and CDR2 YNNKEL (reference sequence). CDR3 length: 13 residues. V was shortened by 1 base and J by 6 bases, with 7 bases between the two germline ends. The CDR3 here is CASSQVAINEQFF. The CDR3 bases are TGTGCCAGCAGCCAAGTCGCGATCAATGAGCAGTTCTTC.

The chain uses TRBV30 and TRBJ1-4; tentatively, D is TRBD1 (5 bases). The V gene lost 1 base and the J gene lost 8 bases, with 20 bases spanning the gap. This CDR3 contains 16 residues. Germline values: CDR1 GTSNPN, CDR2 SVGIG (reference sequence). CDR3 nucleotides: TGTGCCTGGAGTGGAGTGGGGAAGGCAGGGTCCGAAAAACTGTTTTTT. Its protein product is CAWSGVGKAGSEKLFF.

This clone appeared once. This chain joins TRBV6-5 and TRBJ2-3; the match to TRBD2 covers 13 bases. Per the germline V gene, CDR1 is MNHEY and CDR2 is SVGAGI. The CDR3 is 15 residues long. With 6 bases clipped from V and 5 bases from J, the junction kept 5 bases outside the gene matches. As DNA, the CDR3 is TGTGCCAGCAGCAAACTAGCGGGGGGGCAAGATACGCAGTATTTT. It yields the protein CASSKLAGGQDTQYF.